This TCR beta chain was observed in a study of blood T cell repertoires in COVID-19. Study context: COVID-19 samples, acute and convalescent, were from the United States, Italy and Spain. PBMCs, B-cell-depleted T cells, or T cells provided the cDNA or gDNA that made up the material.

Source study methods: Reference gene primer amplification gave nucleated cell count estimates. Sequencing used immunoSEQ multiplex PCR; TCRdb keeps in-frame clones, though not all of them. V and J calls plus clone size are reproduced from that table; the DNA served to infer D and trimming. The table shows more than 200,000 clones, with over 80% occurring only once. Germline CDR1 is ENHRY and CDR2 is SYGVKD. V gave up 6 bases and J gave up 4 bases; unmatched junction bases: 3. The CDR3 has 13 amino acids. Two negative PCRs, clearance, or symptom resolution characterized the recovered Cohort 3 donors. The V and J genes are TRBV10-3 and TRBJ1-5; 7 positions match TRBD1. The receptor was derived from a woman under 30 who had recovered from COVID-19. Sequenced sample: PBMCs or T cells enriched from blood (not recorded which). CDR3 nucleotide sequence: TGTGCCATCAGGGCACAGGGGAATCAGCCCCAGCATTTT. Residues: CAIRAQGNQPQHF.